This entry lists 18 T cell receptor beta chains sequenced from one sample in a study of blood T cell repertoires in COVID-19. The table came from immunoSEQ multiplex PCR; TCRdb's copy has only in-frame clones and leaves some out. Among about 26,000 clones listed, around nine tenths were seen once. Sequenced material: peripheral blood. These receptors were taken from a human donor in a cohort sampled during active COVID-19. The donor label of this sample is uncertain.

V gene TRBV7-9 combines with J gene TRBJ2-5; D unclear. Looked up from germline, CDR1 is SEHNR and CDR2 is FQNEAQ (reference sequence). Trimming took off 5 bases at V and 4 bases at J, with 11 bases between the two ends. CDR3 length equals 13 residues. The chain's CDR3 is CASSPSKRETQYF. For the CDR3, the DNA is TGTGCCAGCAGCCCATCAAAGAGAGAGACCCAGTACTTC.

The rearrangement joins TRBV7-9 to TRBJ2-2; perhaps TRBD2 as D (6 bases). V was clipped by 5 bases and J by 8 bases, with 24 bases between them. This CDR3 is 17 amino acids long. CDR1 SEHNR and CDR2 FQNEAQ come from the germline V gene (reference sequence). The DNA for the CDR3 is TGTGCCAGCAGCAGAGTGAACGCGGGGAGGACTGTAGGGGAGCTGTTTTTT. This translates into CASSRVNAGRTVGELFF.

This clone was recorded once. CDR3 bases: TGTGCCAGCAGCTTGCAACTAGTCAATGAGCAGTTCTTC. This codes for CASSLQLVNEQFF. The chain recombines TRBV5-4 with TRBJ2-1; a possible D gene is TRBD2 (5 bases). The CDR3 covers 13 residues. Deletions cut 1 base from V and 6 bases from J, with 8 bases between. The germline V gene has CDR1 SGHNT and CDR2 YYREEE (reference sequence).

This clone occurred a few times. The chain combines TRBV29-1 with TRBJ1-2; D uncertain. V was clipped by 7 bases and J by 6 bases, with 12 bases between them. Germline V lookup: CDR1 SQVTM, CDR2 ANQGSEA. This CDR3 has 11 residues. DNA for the CDR3: TGCAGCGCCTCGAGTACTGATGGCTACACCTTC. It translates to CSASSTDGYTF.

This clone was found once. The rearrangement uses TRBV5-6 and TRBJ1-1; 9 bases align to TRBD1. The CDR3 consists of 14 residues. With 5 bases clipped from V and 4 bases from J, the junction kept 6 bases outside the gene matches. Germline V gives CDR1 SGHDT, CDR2 YYEEEE. CDR3 region: CASRQGAKGTEAFF. The DNA for the CDR3 is TGTGCCAGCAGACAGGGGGCTAAGGGCACTGAAGCTTTCTTT.

This chain joins TRBV6-2 or TRBV6-3 and TRBJ2-5; possible D gene TRBD1, 5 bases. Trimming took off 2 bases at V and 5 bases at J, with 6 bases between the two ends. Germline-derived CDR1 and CDR2 are MNHEY and SVGEGT. This CDR3 comprises 12 residues. The CDR3 reads CASSYGAETQYF. The CDR3 DNA is TGTGCCAGCAGTTACGGGGCGGAGACCCAGTACTTC.

The rearrangement joins TRBV28 to TRBJ2-7; TRBD2 agrees at 8 bases. CDR3 length equals 15 residues. Germline loops: CDR1 MDHEN, CDR2 SYDVKM. The J segment lost 5 bases and the V segment lost 5 bases, leaving 11 bases of the junction unmatched. The CDR3 DNA reads as TGTGCCAGCAGTCCCTTGGTAGCGGGGAGCGACGAGCAGTACTTC. Protein product: CASSPLVAGSDEQYF. The full variable domain, completed using reference TRBV28 and TRBJ2-7, is DVKVTQSSRYLVKRTGEKVFLECVQDMDHENMFWYRQDPGLGLRLIYFSYDVKMKEKGDIPEGYSVSREKKERFSLILESASTNQTSMYLCASSPLVAGSDEQYFGPGTRLTVT.

This chain joins TRBV5-6 and TRBJ2-1; D might be TRBD2 (5 bases). Between the trimmed V and J ends, which lost 3 bases and 0 bases, there was a span of 10 bases. CDR3 length equals 15 residues. Looked up from germline, CDR1 is SGHDT and CDR2 is YYEEEE. CDR3 loop: CASSSGLLSYNEQFF. The DNA for the CDR3 is TGTGCCAGCAGCTCAGGACTCCTCTCCTACAATGAGCAGTTCTTC.

The chain employs TRBV15 and TRBJ1-1; a weak D match, TRBD1 (6 bases). CDR1 is LNHNV, CDR2 YYDKDF, per germline (reference sequence). The length of the CDR3 is 16 residues. V was cut by 9 bases and J by 0 bases, with 20 bases left in between. The CDR3 is CATSGRGSVMNTEAFF. The CDR3 DNA follows: TGTGCCACAAGTGGAAGGGGGTCTGTGATGAACACTGAAGCTTTCTTT. Combining the CDR3 with reference TRBV15 and TRBJ1-1 gives the whole variable domain DAMVIQNPRYQVTQFGKPVTLSCSQTLNHNVMYWYQQKSSQAPKLLFHYYDKDFNNEADTPDNFQSRRPNTSFCFLDIRSPGLGDTAMYLCATSGRGSVMNTEAFFGQGTRLTVV.

The chain recombines TRBV6-4 with TRBJ2-1, with D unresolved. Germline V gene lookup returns CDR1 MRHNA and CDR2 SNTAGT. The CDR3 runs to 13 residues. The germline V and J ends were trimmed by 2 bases and 7 bases, with 9 bases remaining between them. The CDR3 region is CASSDPQWNEQFF. As DNA, the CDR3 is TGTGCCAGCAGTGACCCGCAGTGGAATGAGCAGTTCTTC.

The V and J genes are TRBV2 and TRBJ2-1; 9 bases match TRBD2. J lost 4 bases, V lost 4 bases, and 8 bases had no gene match. Germline V gene sequence: CDR1 SNHLY, CDR2 FYNNEI. The CDR3 loop spans 16 amino acids. DNA of the CDR3: TGTGCCAGCAGTGTCGTCTTGCGGGGGGGTTACAATGAGCAGTTCTTC. Translation gives CASSVVLRGGYNEQFF.

This chain joins TRBV30 and TRBJ1-6, with 8 bases identical to TRBD1. Germline CDR1 GTSNPN, CDR2 SVGIG (reference sequence). Germline trimming cut 8 bases from V and 9 bases from J; bases unmatched to any gene: 9. CDR3 length: 13 residues. The CDR3 DNA sequence: TGTGCCGGAGAGACAGGGGAAGGTTCACCCCTCCACTTT. It translates to CAGETGEGSPLHF.

The rearrangement links TRBV9 to TRBJ2-3; 12 nucleotides agree with TRBD2. Losses at the gene ends were 0 bases for V and 5 bases for J; bases not matched to a gene: 1. There are 15 residues in the CDR3. Germline V gives CDR1 SGDLS, CDR2 YYNGEE. CDR3 in DNA: TGTGCCAGCAGCGTAGCTAGCGGGGGGGTAGATACGCAGTATTTT. Encoded protein: CASSVASGGVDTQYF. The full variable domain, rest sourced from reference TRBV9 and TRBJ2-3, is DSGVTQTPKHLITATGQRVTLRCSPRSGDLSVYWYQQSLDQGLQFLIQYYNGEERAKGNILERFSAQQFPDLHSELNLSSLELGDSALYFCASSVASGGVDTQYFGPGTRLTVL.

The chain has TRBV24-1 and TRBJ2-2; 8 bases map to TRBD1. This CDR3 is 15 amino acids long. The germline gives CDR1 KGHDR, CDR2 SFDVKD. V trimming: 9 bases; J trimming: 2 bases; junction bases outside the gene matches: 7. The CDR3 sequence: CATQGTGVNTGELFF. The CDR3 DNA follows: TGTGCCACCCAAGGGACAGGCGTCAACACCGGGGAGCTGTTTTTT.

The chain carries TRBV5-5 and TRBJ2-1; TRBD2 matches 9 bases. The CDR3 is 14 residues long. With 3 bases clipped from V and 15 bases from J, the junction kept 13 bases outside the gene matches. Germline V lookup: CDR1 SGHKS, CDR2 YYEKEE (reference sequence). CDR3 nucleotide sequence: TGTGCCAGCAGCTCCGGGACTAGCTCCGCCTTAGGGTTCTTC. The encoded protein is CASSSGTSSALGFF.

The CDR3 sequence is CASSQFLGLTGEQYF. The CDR3 bases are TGCGCCAGCAGCCAGTTCCTAGGACTAACGGGGGAGCAGTACTTC. The chain links TRBV4-1 to TRBJ2-7, with D maybe TRBD2 (6 bases). Between the trimmed V and J ends, which lost 3 bases and 7 bases, there was a span of 19 bases. The length of the CDR3 is 15 residues. Germline V gene data show CDR1 as MGHRA and CDR2 as YSYEKL.

In its sample, this clone was seen a few times. The genes are TRBV7-9 and TRBJ2-5, with 7 bases aligning to TRBD2. Germline V CDR1 and CDR2: SEHNR, FQNEAQ (reference sequence). The CDR3 loop spans 14 amino acids. V was clipped by 1 base and J by 7 bases; unmatched bases: 6. CDR3 in amino acids: CASSLGGGEGTQYF. CDR3 nucleotides: TGTGCCAGCAGCTTAGGCGGGGGTGAGGGGACCCAGTACTTC.

The rearrangement links TRBV7-6 to TRBJ2-3; 8 bases match TRBD2. The CDR3 is made up of 16 amino acids. The V gene end was trimmed by 7 bases and the J gene end by 0 bases; junction bases not matched to a gene: 9. The V gene's germline CDR1 is SGHVS and CDR2 FNYEAQ. The CDR3: CASTRGSGVSTDTQYF. CDR3 nucleotide sequence: TGTGCCAGCACCCGGGGTAGCGGGGTTAGCACAGATACGCAGTATTTT.